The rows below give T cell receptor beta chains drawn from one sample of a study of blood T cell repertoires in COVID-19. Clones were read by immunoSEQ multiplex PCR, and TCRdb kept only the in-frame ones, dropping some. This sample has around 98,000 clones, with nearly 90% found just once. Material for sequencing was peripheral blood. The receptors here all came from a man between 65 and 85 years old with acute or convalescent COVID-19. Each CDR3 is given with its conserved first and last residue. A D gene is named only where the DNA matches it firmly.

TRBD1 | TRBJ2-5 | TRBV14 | CASSYRQGRETQYF
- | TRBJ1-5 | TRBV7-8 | CASSTSPTGAYSNQPQHF
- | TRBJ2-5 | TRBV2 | CASSEGQGRAETQYF
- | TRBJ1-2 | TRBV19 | CASAAQGTIDYGYTF
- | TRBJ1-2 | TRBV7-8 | CASSSPAERWGYGYTF
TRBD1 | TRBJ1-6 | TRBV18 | CASSPSSTGARGSPLHF
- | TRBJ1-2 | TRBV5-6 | CASSFGQTEYTF
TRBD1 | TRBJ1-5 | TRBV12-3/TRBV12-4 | CASRGTGNQPQHF
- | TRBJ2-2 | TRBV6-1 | CASSDLGDANTGELFF
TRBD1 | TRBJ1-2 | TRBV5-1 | CASSLQGQGNYGYTF
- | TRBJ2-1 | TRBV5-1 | CASSLGQPFYNEQFF
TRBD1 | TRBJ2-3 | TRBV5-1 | CASSFGDRGTDTQYF
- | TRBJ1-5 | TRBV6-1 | CASSEATAGTQHF
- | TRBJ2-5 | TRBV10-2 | CASTYTLARETQYF
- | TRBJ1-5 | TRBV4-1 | CASSQESDQPQHF
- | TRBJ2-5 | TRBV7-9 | CASSSLGGGYQETQYF
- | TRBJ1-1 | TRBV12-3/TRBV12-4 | CASSSHLNTEAFF
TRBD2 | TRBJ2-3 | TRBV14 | CASSHLLAGVLADTQYF
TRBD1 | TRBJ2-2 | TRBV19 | CASSIDGTGVTGELFF
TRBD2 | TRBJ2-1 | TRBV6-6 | CASSSGGANYNEQFF
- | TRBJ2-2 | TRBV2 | CASSVSGYGTGELFF
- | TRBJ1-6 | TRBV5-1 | CASSLVLNSPLHF
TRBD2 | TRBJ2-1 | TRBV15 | CATSRVLSSLAGGRNEQFF
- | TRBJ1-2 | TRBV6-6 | CASSSAGARGYTF
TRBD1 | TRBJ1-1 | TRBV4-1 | CASSHRGQTEAFF
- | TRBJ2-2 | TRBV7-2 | CASSLNRVHTGELFF
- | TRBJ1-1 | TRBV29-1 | CSMGRSEAFF
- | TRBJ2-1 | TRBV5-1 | CASSLVLSGNNEQFF
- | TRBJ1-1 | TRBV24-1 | CATSAPGNRMNTEAFF
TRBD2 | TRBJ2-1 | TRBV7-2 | CASSISFSGGSEFF
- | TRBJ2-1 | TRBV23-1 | CASRPRGNEQFF
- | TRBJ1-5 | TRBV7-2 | CASSLRGIAQHF
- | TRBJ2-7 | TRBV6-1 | CASSERVLRTETYEQYF
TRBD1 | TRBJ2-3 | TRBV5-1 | CASSRDSASTDTQYF
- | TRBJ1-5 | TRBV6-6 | CASTHEGRGNQPQHF
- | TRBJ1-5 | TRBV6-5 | CASSYSGGGNQPQHF
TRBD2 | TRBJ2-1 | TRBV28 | CASSLFTSGIYNEQFF
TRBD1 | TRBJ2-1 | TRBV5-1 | CASSLGTGDYNEQFF
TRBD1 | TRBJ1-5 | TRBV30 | CAWEETGGDVSQHF
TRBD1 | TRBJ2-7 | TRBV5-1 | CASSDGQGVSYEQYF
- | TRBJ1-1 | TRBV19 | CASSMGVQANTEAFF
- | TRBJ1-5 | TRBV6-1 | CASSEGSRGGPQHF
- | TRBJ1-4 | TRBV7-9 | CASSRDSAGEKLFF
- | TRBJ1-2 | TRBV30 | CAWSVPGDYGYTF
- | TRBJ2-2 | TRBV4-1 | CASSQERNTGELFF
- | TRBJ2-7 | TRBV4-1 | CASSPTRDTPYYEQYF
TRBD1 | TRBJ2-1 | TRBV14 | CASSRAGGSYNEQFF